This TCR beta chain was found in a study of OX40 agonist ivuxolimab in advanced cancers. Libraries were prepared by immunoSEQ multiplex PCR; TCRdb keeps only in-frame clonotypes and omits some of them. The sample lists 68,000 or so clones; more than 70% were seen once. This clone has only one observation. The CDR3 is 18 amino acids. The V segment lost 0 bases and the J segment 2 bases; nucleotides outside the gene matches: 11. In germline, CDR1 is SGHNT, CDR2 YYREEE (reference sequence). The receptor comes from an adult with an advanced solid tumor such as melanoma, head and neck, liver or kidney cancer. This chain connects TRBV5-4 to TRBJ2-3; 8 bases are a match to TRBD1. The starting material was CD4+ or CD8+ T cells sorted from blood, obtained in a trial of the OX40 agonist ivuxolimab. CDR3 amino acids: CASSLGQGTSTYTDTQYF. In DNA form, the CDR3 reads TGTGCCAGCAGCTTGGGACAGGGGACGTCCACCTACACAGATACGCAGTATTTT.